This T cell receptor beta chain derives from a study of T cell clonotyping in hematopoietic cell transplantation. Study-wide results and caveats: Cells were unsorted, so CD4 and CD8 contributions were not separated. Few recipient clonotypes overlapped donors; over 95% were de novo at given depth. Recipient TCR diversity dropped after transplant; expanded clonotypes rose from day 30 to 180.

Recipients were bled about 28 days pretransplant and at posttransplant days 30, 100, 180. Concerning this clone: Its antigen is not known.

Using immunoSEQ multiplex PCR, the repertoire was profiled, and TCRdb retains in-frame clones only, with some absent. In the table there are more than 25,000 clones, about 90% of which are singletons. This sequence was found in a female patient aged 50-60 years who had an allogeneic stem cell transplant from a related donor, so the T cells may come from the graft donor. Some clones in this sample may be carry-over from other donors' samples. The sequenced sample was PBMCs, obtained 100 days after allogeneic stem cell transplant.

The CDR3 DNA is TGTGCCAGCAGTGGGGAGAGCAATCAGCCCCAGCATTTT. As protein: CASSGESNQPQHF. The chain links TRBV2 to TRBJ1-5; D is undetermined. Trimming shortened V by 4 bases and J by 1 base, and 5 bases separated the two germline ends. This CDR3 contains 13 residues. Per the germline V gene, CDR1 is SNHLY and CDR2 is FYNNEI.